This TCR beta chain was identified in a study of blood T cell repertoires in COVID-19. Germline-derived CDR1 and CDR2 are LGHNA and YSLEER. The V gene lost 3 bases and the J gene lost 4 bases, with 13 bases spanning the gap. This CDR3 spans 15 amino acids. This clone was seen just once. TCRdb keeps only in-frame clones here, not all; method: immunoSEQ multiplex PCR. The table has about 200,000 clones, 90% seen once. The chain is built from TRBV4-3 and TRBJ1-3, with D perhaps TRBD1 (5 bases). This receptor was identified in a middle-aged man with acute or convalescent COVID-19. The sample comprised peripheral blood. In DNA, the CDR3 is TGCGCCAGCAGCCACCTCGGGGGTCTAGGAAACACCATATATTTT. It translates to CASSHLGGLGNTIYF.